The 23 T cell receptor beta chains below all came from one sample that was sequenced in a study of T cell responses to AZD1222 COVID-19 vaccine. Assay used: immunoSEQ multiplex PCR; TCRdb lists only in-frame clones, some missing. The table shows some 99,000 clones, with about nine tenths occurring only once. The material was peripheral blood, obtained on day 0 of AZD1222 vaccination. Every receptor here comes from an adult in good health.

The chain joins TRBV7-9 to TRBJ1-5; D unclear. V lost 1 base and J 3 bases, leaving 4 bases between the germline ends. CDR3 size: 13 residues. Germline values: CDR1 SEHNR, CDR2 FQNEAQ (reference sequence). For the CDR3, the DNA is TGTGCCAGCAGCTTAGACATCAATCAGCCCCAGCATTTT. It yields the protein CASSLDINQPQHF.

J is TRBJ1-5 and V is TRBV2, with 7 bases lining up with TRBD1. Trimming took 5 bases from V and 3 from J; bases not matched to a gene: 7. Germline V gene data show CDR1 as SNHLY and CDR2 as FYNNEI. The CDR3 length is 15 residues. The CDR3 loop reads CASSHGTAYNQPQHF. In DNA, the CDR3 is TGTGCCAGCAGTCACGGGACAGCTTACAATCAGCCCCAGCATTTT.

The chain is built from TRBV6-6 and TRBJ1-5; D is perhaps TRBD1 (5 bases). The CDR3 extends over 13 amino acids. CDR1 and CDR2 from the germline V gene are MNHNY and SVGAGI (reference sequence). V was pared by 11 bases and J by 2 bases, with 13 bases between. The CDR3 bases are TGTGCCGCCAGGGCGGATGGCAATCAGCCCCAGCATTTT. Encoded protein: CAARADGNQPQHF.

The chain uses TRBV7-9 and TRBJ2-1; 8 bases map to TRBD2. Germline V gives CDR1 SEHNR, CDR2 FQNEAQ (reference sequence). After removal of 6 bases from V and 4 bases from J, the junction contained 11 bases not matched to a gene. The length of the CDR3 is 16 residues. The CDR3 nucleotides are TGTGCCAGCAGTACGACGGGAGGGCCTCGATACAATGAGCAGTTCTTC. It specifies CASSTTGGPRYNEQFF.

V and J are TRBV6-5 and TRBJ1-3; no firm D call. V was cut by 0 bases and J by 0 bases, with 6 bases left in between. The CDR3 totals 15 residues. Germline V gene data show CDR1 as MNHEY and CDR2 as SVGAGI. CDR3 in amino acids: CASSYSSYSGNTIYF. The CDR3, as DNA: TGTGCCAGCAGTTACTCTTCTTACTCTGGAAACACCATATATTTT.

The chain employs TRBV5-5 and TRBJ1-1; tentatively, D is TRBD1 (6 bases). The germline CDR1 and CDR2 sequences are SGHKS and YYEKEE (reference sequence). The CDR3 is 16 amino acids. V lost 4 bases to trimming and J lost 5 bases, with 21 bases between them. CDR3 sequence (DNA): TGTGCCAGCAGCCCCGGAGGTGGGGGGCGTCTGACTGAAGCTTTCTTT. This translates into CASSPGGGGRLTEAFF.

The J gene is TRBJ1-1, the V gene TRBV19; D may be TRBD1 (5 bases). CDR1 LNHDA and CDR2 SQIVND come from the germline V gene (reference sequence). V was clipped by 6 bases and J by 1 base, with 18 bases between them. The CDR3 runs 16 residues. The CDR3: CASRPYAGTENTEAFF. The CDR3 DNA reads TGTGCCAGTAGACCTTACGCCGGGACGGAGAACACTGAAGCTTTCTTT.

The CDR3 nucleotides read TGTGCCAGCTCACCTGGAGCAGGAGATACGCAGTATTTT. Translation: CASSPGAGDTQYF. The rearrangement links TRBV18 to TRBJ2-3; D is unresolved. V was cut by 3 bases and J by 5 bases, with 9 bases left in between. The CDR3 totals 13 residues. Germline CDR1 and CDR2: KGHSH and LQKENI.

The rearrangement links TRBV7-7 to TRBJ2-3; TRBD2 matches at 11 bases. Germline-derived CDR1 and CDR2 are SSHAT and FNYEAQ (reference sequence). This CDR3 contains 14 residues. The CDR3 DNA reads TGTGCTGTAGCACTAGCGGGGGGCACAGATACGCAGTATTTT. This codes for CAVALAGGTDTQYF.

J is TRBJ2-1 and V is TRBV30; D may be TRBD2 (6 bases). The CDR3 covers 15 residues. Trimming removed 1 base from V and 6 bases from J, with 16 bases in between. The germline gives CDR1 GTSNPN, CDR2 SVGIG (reference sequence). The CDR3 coding sequence is TGTGCCTGGAGTGGGGTTGCGGGATTGTCCAATGAGCAGTTCTTC. Translated: CAWSGVAGLSNEQFF.

The genes are TRBV5-4 and TRBJ2-2, with D perhaps matching TRBD1 or TRBD2 (5 bases each). Germline V CDR1 and CDR2: SGHNT, YYREEE (reference sequence). V was clipped by 3 bases and J by 8 bases, with 14 bases between them. CDR3 length: 14 residues. The CDR3 protein is CASSYRDLKGELFF. For the CDR3, the DNA is TGTGCCAGCAGCTACCGGGACCTTAAGGGGGAGCTGTTTTTT.

The genes are TRBV19 and TRBJ2-1; possible D gene TRBD2, 6 bases. CDR1 is LNHDA and CDR2 is SQIVND in the germline V gene (reference sequence). The CDR3 runs to 15 residues. Trimming shortened V by 2 bases and J by 8 bases, and 16 bases separated the two germline ends. The DNA of the CDR3 is TGTGCCAGTAGTATACCGGGACTCACGAACCATGAGCAGTTCTTC. This translates into CASSIPGLTNHEQFF.

The chain uses TRBV19 and TRBJ1-1, with D perhaps matching TRBD1 (5 bases). The CDR3 consists of 12 residues. Germline values: CDR1 LNHDA, CDR2 SQIVND (reference sequence). The ends were cut back, 8 bases at V and 9 bases at J, with 16 bases in the middle. The CDR3 bases are TGTGCCAGTGCCCTAGGGGCAGCAAAAGCTTTCTTT. This sequence encodes CASALGAAKAFF.

The V call is TRBV7-2, the J call TRBJ1-3; D remains ambiguous. V was clipped by 1 base and J by 2 bases, with 15 bases between them. The CDR3 consists of 17 residues. Per the germline V gene, CDR1 is SGHTA and CDR2 is FQGNSA. Here the CDR3 DNA reads TGTGCCAGCAGCTTAGAATCGGTTAGGCACGCTGGAAACACCATATATTTT. This codes for CASSLESVRHAGNTIYF. The complete variable domain, with remaining parts taken from reference TRBV7-2 and TRBJ1-3, reads GAGVSQSPSNKVTEKGKDVELRCDPISGHTALYWYRQSLGQGLEFLIYFQGNSAPDKSGLPSDRFSAERTGGSVSTLTIQRTQQEDSAVYLCASSLESVRHAGNTIYFGEGSWLTVV.

The chain links TRBV4-3 to TRBJ1-6; D not resolved. V was trimmed by 2 bases and J by 9 bases, leaving 23 bases between them. This CDR3 comprises 18 residues. Germline loops: CDR1 LGHNA, CDR2 YSLEER. CDR3 DNA sequence: TGCGCCAGCAGCCAAACCCACCTCCGGGCCTTGGTGGTTTCACCCCTCCACTTT. Protein sequence: CASSQTHLRALVVSPLHF.

The V gene is TRBV6-5, the J gene TRBJ1-3; D gene uncertain. Germline CDR1 reads MNHEY; CDR2 reads SVGAGI. Trimming cost V 7 bases and J 4 bases, with 8 bases left between them. This CDR3 comprises 12 residues. In DNA form, the CDR3 reads TGTGCCAGCAAACAGCCAGGAAACACCATATATTTT. Translating gives CASKQPGNTIYF.

This chain links TRBV9 with TRBJ2-2; TRBD1 matches 8 bases. V was clipped by 7 bases and J by 1 base; unmatched bases: 3. Looked up from germline, CDR1 is SGDLS and CDR2 is YYNGEE. The CDR3 length is 14 residues. The CDR3 spells CASETGVNTGELFF. The CDR3 region has the DNA TGTGCCAGCGAGACAGGGGTGAACACCGGGGAGCTGTTTTTT.

The chain combines TRBV4-3 with TRBJ1-2; no clear D gene. V was shortened by 0 bases and J by 2 bases, with 7 bases between the two germline ends. CDR3 length: 14 amino acids. Germline assignment: CDR1 LGHNA and CDR2 YSLEER. The DNA of the CDR3 is TGCGCCAGCAGCCAAGATTGGGCGAACTATGGCTACACCTTC. It is translated as CASSQDWANYGYTF.

The chain has TRBV2 and TRBJ2-3; D may be TRBD1 or TRBD2 (5 bases each). The CDR3 consists of 16 residues. Trimming shortened V by 3 bases and J by 4 bases, and 17 bases separated the two germline ends. CDR1 and CDR2 (germline): SNHLY, FYNNEI. The CDR3 here is CASSDLGAKLPDTQYF. DNA of the CDR3: TGTGCCAGCAGTGACCTCGGGGCCAAACTCCCAGATACGCAGTATTTT. The entire variable domain, with the rest obtained from reference TRBV2 and TRBJ2-3, is as follows: EPEVTQTPSHQVTQMGQEVILRCVPISNHLYFYWYRQILGQKVEFLVSFYNNEISEKSEIFDDQFSVERPDGSNFTLKIRSTKLEDSAMYFCASSDLGAKLPDTQYFGPGTRLTVL.

This chain joins TRBV5-1 and TRBJ2-2; D not certain. Trimming cost V 0 bases and J 3 bases, with 9 bases left between them. From germline, CDR1 is SGHRS and CDR2 YFSETQ. The CDR3 is made up of 15 amino acids. In nucleotides, the CDR3 is TGCGCCAGCAGCTTGGTATGGGGTTACACCGGGGAGCTGTTTTTT. Residues: CASSLVWGYTGELFF.

The rearrangement joins TRBV6-5 to TRBJ1-5, with D unresolved. The CDR3 loop spans 13 amino acids. Germline CDR1 reads MNHEY; CDR2 reads SVGAGI. V lost 11 bases to trimming and J lost 3 bases, with 14 bases between them. The CDR3 loop reads CAEGMDPNQPQHF. CDR3 in DNA: TGTGCCGAAGGAATGGACCCCAATCAGCCCCAGCATTTT.

This clone was recorded only once. This chain connects TRBV11-1 to TRBJ1-6; no clear D. The germline V gene encodes CDR1 SGHAT and CDR2 FQDESV (reference sequence). This CDR3 contains 15 residues. V gave up 4 bases and J gave up 3 bases, with 10 bases separating them. This chain's CDR3 is CASSYVGLYNSPLHF. The DNA of the CDR3 is TGTGCCAGCAGCTATGTTGGGCTCTATAATTCACCCCTCCACTTT.

The CDR3 loop is CASTINRGYSNQPQHF. CDR3 in DNA: TGTGCCAGCACCATAAACAGGGGATATAGCAATCAGCCCCAGCATTTT. This chain connects TRBV6-4 to TRBJ1-5; 7 bases agree with TRBD1. This CDR3 spans 16 amino acids. V lost 7 bases and J lost 0; bases outside the gene matches: 9. In germline, CDR1 is MRHNA, CDR2 SNTAGT.